This is a list of T cell receptor beta chains from one sample in a study of beta chain features in type 1 diabetes. TCRdb keeps only in-frame clones here, not all; method: immunoSEQ multiplex PCR. The repertoire consists of around 280,000 clones, with approximately 8.1% occurring once and the leading ten covering roughly 1%. Material: central memory CD4+ T cells from blood. These TCRs come from a woman aged 18-29 years in good health. CDR3s include the opening cysteine and the closing phenylalanine or tryptophan. D genes are given only for firm matches. The size field is filled for only some rows; it gives once, few, many or a size class.

D gene	V gene	J gene	clone size	CDR3 DNA	CDR3 protein
.	TRBV30	TRBJ2-7	few	TGTGCCTGGAAGGCGGCCTCCTACGAGCAGTACTTC	CAWKAASYEQYF
.	TRBV18	TRBJ2-1	many	TGTGCCAGCTCACCTACGGACACAACTCGGGAGCAGTTCTTC	CASSPTDTTREQFF
.	TRBV5-1	TRBJ2-6	few	TGCGCCAGCAGGAGTGAGGTGTGGTCTGGGGCCAACGTCCTGACTTTC	CASRSEVWSGANVLTF
.	TRBV7-2	TRBJ2-5	.	TGTGCCAGCAGCTTAACCGGACTAAGGGAGACCCAGTACTTC	CASSLTGLRETQYF
.	TRBV28	TRBJ1-5	many	TGTGCCAGCAGTCCAGGACAGAGTTGGCAGCCCCAGCATTTT	CASSPGQSWQPQHF
TRBD2	TRBV4-3	TRBJ2-3	.	TGCGCCAGCAGCAGCCGAGCCGCAGCCCGGGGGGGGGATACGCAGTATTTT	CASSSRAAARGGDTQYF
.	TRBV18	TRBJ1-5	.	TGTGCCAGCTCAACAAGCGTCGGGAGCAATCAGCCCCAGCATTTT	CASSTSVGSNQPQHF
TRBD2	TRBV7-3	TRBJ2-3	few	TGTGCCAGCAGCTTAGGAGCGGGGGGTCTCCCAGATACGCAGTATTTT	CASSLGAGGLPDTQYF
.	TRBV2	TRBJ2-3	.	TGTGCCAGCAGTGGCGGGCTATCTAGCACAGATACGCAGTATTTT	CASSGGLSSTDTQYF
.	TRBV27	TRBJ2-3	.	TGTGCCAGCAGTTTGGGATTCCGGGGAGCTAGCACAGATACGCAGTATTTT	CASSLGFRGASTDTQYF
.	TRBV27	TRBJ2-7	.	TGTGCCACCACAAGAAAAGGAGATTCCTCCTACGAGCAGTACTTC	CATTRKGDSSYEQYF
.	TRBV29-1	TRBJ2-1	few	TGCAGCGCTGGGGGGGCAGATAACAATGAGCAGTTCTTC	CSAGGADNNEQFF
.	TRBV5-1	TRBJ2-2	few	TGCGCCAGCAGCTTGGACAGGATGGACGGGGAGCTGTTTTTT	CASSLDRMDGELFF
TRBD1	TRBV6-5	TRBJ2-1	few	TGTGCCAGCAGATGGACAGGTCGCTACAATGAGCAGTTCTTC	CASRWTGRYNEQFF
.	TRBV7-9	TRBJ1-4	.	TGTGCCAGCAGCTTAACGGGGGCAGGTGAAAAACTGTTTTTT	CASSLTGAGEKLFF
.	TRBV7-9	TRBJ1-2	few	TGTGCCAGCAGCTTAGCGCTCTCGGGCTTGGGTCCCTACACCTTC	CASSLALSGLGPYTF
TRBD2	TRBV10-2	TRBJ2-7	few	TGCGCCAGCATATTTGCGGGAGGCGGCGAGCAGTACTTC	CASIFAGGGEQYF
.	TRBV30	TRBJ1-1	few	TGTGCCTGGAGTGTCAGGGGAGGGGACACTGAAGCTTTCTTT	CAWSVRGGDTEAFF
.	TRBV21-1	TRBJ1-5	few	TGTGCCAGCAGCAACCCCGGCGACAGACGCAATCAGCCCCAGCATTTT	CASSNPGDRRNQPQHF
.	TRBV27	TRBJ1-5	few	TGTGCCAGCAGCCCCCATTCGGGAAGGGATCAGCCCCAGCATTTT	CASSPHSGRDQPQHF
TRBD1	TRBV7-2	TRBJ1-2	many	TGTGCCAGCAGCTTATCGTCCAGGGGGCGAACTGCTAACTATGGCTACACCTTC	CASSLSSRGRTANYGYTF
.	TRBV29-1	TRBJ2-5	few	TGCAGCTTTAACAGGGCTGAAGAGACCCAGTACTTC	CSFNRAEETQYF
.	TRBV2	TRBJ1-4	few	TGTGCCAGCAGTGACAGACCGATTGAAAAACTGTTTTTT	CASSDRPIEKLFF
TRBD1	TRBV7-2	TRBJ1-5	.	TGTGCCAGCAGCGCAAGGGACAGGGGTTCTGCCTCGCCCCAGCATTTT	CASSARDRGSASPQHF
.	TRBV7-2	TRBJ2-1	.	TGTGCCAGCAACTTACGGTCAGGGGTTACTCAGGAGCAGTTCTTC	CASNLRSGVTQEQFF
.	TRBV4-3	TRBJ2-3	.	TGCGCCAGCAGCCAAACAGGGGCCGGGGGCGAGGATACGCAGTATTTT	CASSQTGAGGEDTQYF
.	TRBV5-4	TRBJ2-5	.	TGTGCCAGCAGGCTCAGGGCAGAAGAGACCCAGTACTTC	CASRLRAEETQYF
.	TRBV4-2	TRBJ1-4	.	TGTGCCAGCAGCCGGACGGTTGAAAAACTGTTTTTT	CASSRTVEKLFF
.	TRBV4-3	TRBJ1-5	few	TGCGCCAGCAGCCAAGATACGAGGGGCCAGCCCCAGCATTTT	CASSQDTRGQPQHF
TRBD1	TRBV18	TRBJ2-6	few	TGTGCCAGCTCACGACGGAAGGGGACAGCCACCTCTGGGGCCAACGTCCTGACTTTC	CASSRRKGTATSGANVLTF
.	TRBV4-2	TRBJ2-2	few	TGTGCCAGCGGAGAACAGGGATTGGCGAACACCGGGGAGCTGTTTTTT	CASGEQGLANTGELFF
.	TRBV14	TRBJ1-2	.	TGTGCCAGCAGCCAAGCCAGGGCTGGTGGCTACACCTTC	CASSQARAGGYTF
.	TRBV12-5	TRBJ2-5	.	TGTGCTAGTGGTTTGCTTGACGAGACCCAGTACTTC	CASGLLDETQYF
.	TRBV28	TRBJ2-3	many	TGTGCCAGCAGTTCCCCGGAGGGGATTACAGATACGCAGTATTTT	CASSSPEGITDTQYF
.	TRBV11-3	TRBJ2-1	few	TGTGCCAGCAGCTTTGGTACGGTGTCCTACAATGAGCAGTTCTTC	CASSFGTVSYNEQFF
.	TRBV16	TRBJ1-1	many	TGTGCCAGCAGCCAAAATCCACACACTGAAGCTTTCTTT	CASSQNPHTEAFF
.	TRBV9	TRBJ1-1	.	TGTGCCAGCAGTCTCGATGGGGTTAACACTGAAGCTTTCTTT	CASSLDGVNTEAFF
TRBD2	TRBV5-1	TRBJ2-3	many	TGCGCCAGCAGCCCCGGGGGGGCCGGGTCAGATACGCAGTATTTT	CASSPGGAGSDTQYF
.	TRBV7-2	TRBJ1-5	.	TGTGCCAGCAGCTTGTTATCAGGTAGTAATCAGCCCCAGCATTTT	CASSLLSGSNQPQHF
TRBD1	TRBV7-9	TRBJ2-3	.	TGTGCCAGCAGCTTAGCAGGGGGCGCGGGAGATACGCAGTATTTT	CASSLAGGAGDTQYF
TRBD2	TRBV2	TRBJ2-5	.	TGTGCCAGCAGTTACGGATATACGATATTGCTTGGACTAGCGGTAGAGACCCAGTACTTC	CASSYGYTILLGLAVETQYF
TRBD2	TRBV30	TRBJ2-7	few	TGTGCCTGTACTGTGGGACTAGCGAATCACTACGAGCAGTACTTC	CACTVGLANHYEQYF
.	TRBV7-8	TRBJ1-5	few	TGTGCCAGCAGCTTGGAGGGGCCCCAGCATTTT	CASSLEGPQHF
.	TRBV6-5	TRBJ1-2	many	TGTGCCAGCAGTTACTCGTCGGGGGGCGACTATGGCTACACCTTC	CASSYSSGGDYGYTF
TRBD1	TRBV9	TRBJ1-2	few	TGTGCCAGCAGCGTCTGGACAGGGGATGACTACACCTTC	CASSVWTGDDYTF
TRBD1	TRBV7-3	TRBJ2-5	few	TGTGCCAGCAGCCCCCGACAGGGATTCGGTGAGACCCAGTACTTC	CASSPRQGFGETQYF
.	TRBV6-5	TRBJ2-4	many	TGTGCCAGCAGGCGGACGGCCGGGGACATTCAGTACTTC	CASRRTAGDIQYF
TRBD1	TRBV4-1	TRBJ2-3	.	TGCGCCAGCAGCCAAGATCGGGTCGAGGCAGGGGGCACAAATACGCAGTATTTT	CASSQDRVEAGGTNTQYF
TRBD1	TRBV7-2	TRBJ2-2	few	TGTGCCAGCAGCTTAGAAGGGACAGTGAACACCGGGGAGCTGTTTTTT	CASSLEGTVNTGELFF